One sample yielded the 25 T cell receptor beta chains listed below, sequenced in a study of blood T cell repertoires in COVID-19. Measured with immunoSEQ multiplex PCR; TCRdb has only the in-frame clones, and not every one. This table holds 62,000 or so clones, roughly 88% found once. The sequenced sample was peripheral blood. Receptors originate from a human donor in a cohort sampled during active COVID-19.

The chain joins TRBV6-2 or TRBV6-3 to TRBJ2-7, with 12 bases fitting TRBD2. V was pared by 5 bases and J by 4 bases, with 6 bases of the junction left unmatched. This CDR3 has 15 amino acids. Looked up from germline, CDR1 is MNHEY and CDR2 is SVGEGT. In DNA, the CDR3 is TGTGCCAGCAGTAAGCTAGCGGGAGGGATTTACGAGCAGTACTTC. This sequence encodes CASSKLAGGIYEQYF.

The chain links TRBV6-5 to TRBJ1-5, with 8 bases aligning to TRBD1. V trimming: 4 bases; J trimming: 5 bases; junction bases outside the gene matches: 4. CDR1 and CDR2 from the germline V gene are MNHEY and SVGAGI. The CDR3 length is 14 residues. CDR3 residues: CASSSRQGYQPQHF. The CDR3 DNA is TGTGCCAGCAGTTCCCGACAGGGGTATCAGCCCCAGCATTTT.

The genes are TRBV6-5 and TRBJ2-4, with a possible D match to TRBD1 (6 bases). This CDR3 is 15 amino acids long. Trimming pared 5 bases from V and 0 bases from J, leaving 11 bases between. Germline lookup yields CDR1 MNHEY and CDR2 SVGAGI. CDR3 residues: CASSTHREAKNIQYF. The DNA for the CDR3 is TGTGCCAGCAGTACCCACAGGGAAGCCAAAAACATTCAGTACTTC.

The chain is built from TRBV5-4 and TRBJ1-1; maybe TRBD1 (6 bases). Trimming cost V 0 bases and J 1 base, with 16 bases left between them. The length of the CDR3 is 17 residues. The germline gives CDR1 SGHNT, CDR2 YYREEE (reference sequence). CDR3 nucleotide sequence: TGTGCCAGCAGCTTGGGGGGCCGGGACACCGCGAACACTGAAGCTTTCTTT. This translates into CASSLGGRDTANTEAFF.

V usage is TRBV3-1 (or the pseudogene TRBV3-2) and J usage is TRBJ1-1; TRBD1 might be the D (6 bases). This CDR3 is 11 amino acids long. Germline V CDR1 and CDR2: LGHDT, YNNKEL (reference sequence). The V end was cut by 4 bases, the J end by 10 bases, with 10 bases between. The CDR3 DNA follows: TGTGCCAGCAGCCGGGGGGGGGCAGCTTTCTTT. Residues: CASSRGGAAFF.

The J gene is TRBJ1-2, the V gene TRBV3-1 (or the pseudogene TRBV3-2); tentatively, D is TRBD1 (6 bases). Germline CDR1 is LGHDT and CDR2 is YNNKEL (reference sequence). V was shortened by 4 bases and J by 4 bases, with 13 bases between the two germline ends. CDR3 length equals 14 residues. The CDR3 DNA reads as TGTGCCAGCAGCCTCTCTGGGGGCGGCTATGGCTACACCTTC. As protein: CASSLSGGGYGYTF.

CDR3 protein: CASSGRDRENTEAFF. CDR3 nucleotides: TGTGCCAGCAGCGGCCGGGACAGGGAGAATACTGAAGCTTTCTTT. V gene TRBV21-1 combines with J gene TRBJ1-1; TRBD1, the table's D call, lacks a check against the DNA. TRBV21-1 is listed as a pseudogene. The CDR3 consists of 15 residues.

The rearrangement joins TRBV7-2 to TRBJ1-5; 7 bases are shared with TRBD1. After removal of 1 base from V and 4 bases from J, the junction contained 4 bases not matched to a gene. From germline, CDR1 is SGHTA and CDR2 FQGNSA. The length of the CDR3 is 15 residues. The CDR3 reads CASSLDRGKNQPQHF. The CDR3, as DNA: TGTGCCAGCAGCTTAGACAGGGGCAAGAATCAGCCCCAGCATTTT.

CDR3 bases: TGTGCCAGCAGCTTCCGCCCGGTCGGACTAGCGGGAGGCCTGAACACCGGGGAGCTGTTTTTT. Amino acid sequence: CASSFRPVGLAGGLNTGELFF. The rearrangement links TRBV7-3 to TRBJ2-2; 14 nucleotides line up with TRBD2. This CDR3 is 21 amino acids long. J was trimmed by 1 base and V by 3 bases; bases with no gene match: 13. CDR1 and CDR2 from the germline V gene are SGHTA and FQGTGA. The entire variable domain, with the rest obtained from reference TRBV7-3 and TRBJ2-2, is as follows: GAGVSQTPSNKVTEKGKYVELRCDPISGHTALYWYRQSLGQGPEFLIYFQGTGAADDSGLPNDRFFAVRPEGSVSTLKIQRTERGDSAVYLCASSFRPVGLAGGLNTGELFFGEGSRLTVL.

The chain employs TRBV3-1 (or the pseudogene TRBV3-2) and TRBJ1-2, with D possibly TRBD1 on 6 matching bases. CDR1 LGHDT and CDR2 YNNKEL come from the germline V gene (reference sequence). The CDR3 has 15 residues. Between the trimmed V and J ends, which lost 0 bases and 3 bases, there was a span of 11 bases. The CDR3 region is CASSQDPGAYYGYTF. CDR3 DNA: TGTGCCAGCAGCCAAGATCCAGGGGCCTACTATGGCTACACCTTC.

For the CDR3, the DNA is TGTGCCAGCAGCTTGAGCGGGAGTGCCGATACGCAGTATTTT. It translates to CASSLSGSADTQYF. This rearrangement joins TRBV5-6 to TRBJ2-3, with 8 bases fitting TRBD2. Germline assignment: CDR1 SGHDT and CDR2 YYEEEE. The CDR3 spans 14 residues. V lost 1 base, J lost 6 bases, and 4 bases stayed unmatched.

V and J are TRBV5-1 and TRBJ2-1; D possibly corresponds to TRBD2 (5 bases). CDR1 is SGHRS, CDR2 YFSETQ, per germline. Trimming removed 4 bases from V and 7 bases from J, with 18 bases in between. This CDR3 region has 15 residues. The CDR3 nucleotides are TGCGCCAGCAGCCCGACCTCGAGGGCCCAAAATGAGCAGTTCTTC. Its translation: CASSPTSRAQNEQFF.

The chain links TRBV28 to TRBJ2-4, with TRBD2 matching 7 bases. Germline V lookup: CDR1 MDHEN, CDR2 SYDVKM. This CDR3 contains 18 residues. Trimming took 7 bases from V and 0 from J; bases not matched to a gene: 15. CDR3 amino acids: CASTSGDWQQLAKNIQYF. The DNA for the CDR3 is TGTGCCAGCACCAGCGGGGACTGGCAACAACTAGCCAAAAACATTCAGTACTTC.

This rearrangement joins TRBV28 to TRBJ2-7; 10 nucleotides align to TRBD1. Germline trimming cut 5 bases from V and 7 bases from J; bases unmatched to any gene: 17. Germline-derived CDR1 and CDR2 are MDHEN and SYDVKM. The CDR3 is 17 amino acids. CDR3 residues: CASSPILDRDRGREQYF. The CDR3, as DNA: TGTGCCAGCAGTCCAATCTTGGACCGGGACAGGGGTCGAGAGCAGTACTTC.

CDR3 amino acids: CASRAGIGAGNTIYF. The DNA of the CDR3 is TGCGCCAGCAGGGCTGGGATCGGGGCTGGAAACACCATATATTTT. J is TRBJ1-3 and V is TRBV5-1, with D hard to call. The CDR3 is 15 residues long. The germline V and J ends were trimmed by 5 bases and 2 bases, with 14 bases remaining between them. CDR1 is SGHRS and CDR2 is YFSETQ in the germline V gene.

This clone was seen a single time. The chain couples TRBV28 to TRBJ2-1, with D possibly matching TRBD1 (6 bases). The CDR3 loop spans 16 amino acids. V was trimmed by 5 bases and J by 0 bases, leaving 14 bases between them. Germline CDR1 and CDR2: MDHEN and SYDVKM. The CDR3 here is CASSPTGISSYNEQFF. Written as DNA, the CDR3 is TGTGCCAGCAGTCCTACAGGGATAAGCTCCTACAATGAGCAGTTCTTC.

This chain joins TRBV28 and TRBJ2-7, with TRBD2 matching over 9 bases. Trimming took 3 bases from V and 9 from J; bases not matched to a gene: 21. Germline CDR1 and CDR2: MDHEN and SYDVKM. The CDR3 has 18 residues. The CDR3 reads CASSFLPGLAGPLRWQYF. The CDR3 DNA reads TGTGCCAGCAGTTTCCTTCCGGGGCTAGCGGGACCACTTAGGTGGCAGTACTTC. Drawing the rest from reference TRBV28 and TRBJ2-7, the complete variable domain is DVKVTQSSRYLVKRTGEKVFLECVQDMDHENMFWYRQDPGLGLRLIYFSYDVKMKEKGDIPEGYSVSREKKERFSLILESASTNQTSMYLCASSFLPGLAGPLRWQYFGPGTRLTVT.

V usage is TRBV6-5 and J usage is TRBJ1-3; D is unresolved. Germline values: CDR1 MNHEY, CDR2 SVGAGI. V gave up 6 bases and J gave up 6 bases, with 12 bases separating them. CDR3 size: 13 residues. CDR3 protein: CASRVGRPNTIYF. CDR3 DNA: TGTGCCAGCAGGGTAGGGAGACCAAACACCATATATTTT.

The gene calls are TRBV5-1 and TRBJ2-7; a weak D match, TRBD2 (6 bases). The CDR3 runs 15 residues. Trimming removed 4 bases at V and 5 bases at J, with 19 bases between. CDR1 and CDR2 from the germline V gene are SGHRS and YFSETQ. The CDR3 DNA follows: TGCGCCAGCAGCCCCCCCGAGGAGGGCACGGACGAGCAGTACTTC. This encodes CASSPPEEGTDEQYF.

This chain connects TRBV4-2 to TRBJ1-2; no clear D. CDR1 is LGHNA, CDR2 YNFKEQ, per germline. The V gene lost 4 bases and the J gene lost 5 bases, with 26 bases spanning the gap. The CDR3 covers 18 residues. CDR3 coding DNA: TGTGCCAGCAGCCCTCGCATGATTCTGGGCGCAGACCCTTATGGCTACACCTTC. It yields the protein CASSPRMILGADPYGYTF.

The chain is built from TRBV10-3 and TRBJ1-3; maybe TRBD1 (6 bases). The CDR3 contains 14 residues. V lost 6 bases, J lost 0 bases, and 9 bases lay in between. Germline V gene sequence: CDR1 ENHRY, CDR2 SYGVKD. DNA for the CDR3: TGTGCCATCAGACCAGGGGCCTCTGGAAACACCATATATTTT. This gives the protein CAIRPGASGNTIYF.

The V and J genes are TRBV4-2 and TRBJ2-3; D is undetermined. V gave up 1 base and J gave up 7 bases, with 6 bases separating them. Germline CDR1 is LGHNA and CDR2 is YNFKEQ. The CDR3 consists of 12 residues. The CDR3 DNA reads TGTGCCAGCAGCCAAGTGCGGAATACGCAGTATTTT. Translating it yields CASSQVRNTQYF.

The chain uses TRBV4-1 and TRBJ1-1; 11 bases agree with TRBD1. The CDR3 loop spans 20 amino acids. The germline V gene encodes CDR1 MGHRA and CDR2 YSYEKL. J was trimmed by 0 bases and V by 1 base; bases with no gene match: 13. The CDR3 loop is CASSQVKTRDRGVVNTEAFF. In nucleotides, the CDR3 is TGCGCCAGCAGCCAAGTTAAAACCCGGGACAGGGGGGTTGTGAACACTGAAGCTTTCTTT.

The rearrangement uses TRBV5-6 and TRBJ2-7; 10 positions agree with TRBD1. V was clipped by 6 bases and J by 4 bases; unmatched bases: 4. From germline, CDR1 is SGHDT and CDR2 YYEEEE. The CDR3 covers 13 residues. CDR3: CASTWDRGYEQYF. CDR3 DNA sequence: TGTGCCAGCACCTGGGACAGGGGATACGAGCAGTACTTC.

This chain joins TRBV19 and TRBJ1-1, with TRBD1 identical over 7 bases. The J segment lost 4 bases and the V segment lost 10 bases, leaving 6 bases of the junction unmatched. Germline V gene sequence: CDR1 LNHDA, CDR2 SQIVND (reference sequence). The CDR3 length is 12 residues. CDR3 loop: CATITGATEAFF. CDR3 sequence (DNA): TGTGCCACCATTACAGGGGCCACTGAAGCTTTCTTT.